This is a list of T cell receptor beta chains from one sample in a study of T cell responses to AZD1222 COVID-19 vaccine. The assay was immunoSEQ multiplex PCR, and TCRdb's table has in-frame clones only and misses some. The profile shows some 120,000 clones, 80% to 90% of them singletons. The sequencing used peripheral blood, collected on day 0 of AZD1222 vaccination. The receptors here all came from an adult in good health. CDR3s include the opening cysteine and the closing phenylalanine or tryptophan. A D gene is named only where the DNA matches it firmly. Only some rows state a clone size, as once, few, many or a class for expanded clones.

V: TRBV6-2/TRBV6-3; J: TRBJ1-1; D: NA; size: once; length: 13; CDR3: CASSYRTNTEAFF; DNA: TGTGCCAGCAGTTACCGAACTAACACTGAAGCTTTCTTT
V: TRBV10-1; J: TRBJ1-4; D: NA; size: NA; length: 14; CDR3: CASGPRGTNEKLFF; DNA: TGCGCCAGCGGGCCTCGGGGTACTAATGAAAAACTGTTTTTT
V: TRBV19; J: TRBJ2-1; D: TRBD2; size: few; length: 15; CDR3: CASSISGGPYNEQFF; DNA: TGTGCCAGTAGCATTAGCGGGGGGCCCTACAATGAGCAGTTCTTC
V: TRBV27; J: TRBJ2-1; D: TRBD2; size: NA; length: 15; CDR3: CASYGLAGRSREQFF; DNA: TGTGCCAGTTACGGACTAGCGGGGAGATCCCGGGAGCAGTTCTTC
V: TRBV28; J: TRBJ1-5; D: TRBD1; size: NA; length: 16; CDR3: CASSFAGGRGNQPQHF; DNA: TGTGCCAGCAGTTTCGCAGGGGGTAGGGGTAATCAGCCCCAGCATTTT
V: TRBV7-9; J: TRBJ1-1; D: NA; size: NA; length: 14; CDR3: CASSFQGQNTEAFF; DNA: TGTGCCAGCAGTTTTCAGGGACAGAACACTGAAGCTTTCTTT
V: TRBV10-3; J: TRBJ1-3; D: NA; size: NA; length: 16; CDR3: CAISDRAGQTGNTIYF; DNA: TGTGCCATCAGTGATAGGGCAGGGCAAACGGGAAACACCATATATTTT
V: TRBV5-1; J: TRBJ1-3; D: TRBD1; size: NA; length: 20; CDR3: CASSLVFGSPDRGGGNTIYF; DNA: TGCGCCAGCAGCTTGGTCTTTGGGTCCCCGGACAGGGGAGGTGGAAACACCATATATTTT
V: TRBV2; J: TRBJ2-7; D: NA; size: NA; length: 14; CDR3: CASTEWSDNYEQYF; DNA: TGTGCCAGCACCGAGTGGAGTGACAACTACGAGCAGTACTTC
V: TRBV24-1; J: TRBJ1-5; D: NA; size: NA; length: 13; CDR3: CATSDFTDQPQHF; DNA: TGTGCCACCAGTGATTTTACGGATCAGCCCCAGCATTTT
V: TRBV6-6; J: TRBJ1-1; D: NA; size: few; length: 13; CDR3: CASSGNRDTEAFF; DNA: TGTGCCAGCAGTGGGAACAGAGACACTGAAGCTTTCTTT
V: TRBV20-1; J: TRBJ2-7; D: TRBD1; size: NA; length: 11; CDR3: CSAETGVEQYF; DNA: TGCAGTGCTGAGACAGGGGTGGAGCAGTACTTC
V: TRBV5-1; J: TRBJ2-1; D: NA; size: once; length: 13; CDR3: CASSLGASNEQFF; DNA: TGCGCCAGCAGCTTGGGGGCGAGCAATGAGCAGTTCTTC
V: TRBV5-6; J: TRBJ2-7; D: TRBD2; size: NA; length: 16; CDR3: CASSRTVIAGDYEQYF; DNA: TGTGCCAGCAGCCGGACGGTCATAGCGGGGGATTACGAGCAGTACTTC
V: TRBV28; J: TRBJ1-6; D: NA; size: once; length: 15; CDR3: CASSLRISYNSPLHF; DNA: TGTGCCAGCAGTTTACGAATCTCCTATAATTCACCCCTCCACTTT
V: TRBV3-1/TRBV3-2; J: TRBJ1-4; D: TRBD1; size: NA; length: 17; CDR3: CASSLPGQGATNEKLFF; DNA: TGTGCCAGCAGCCTCCCGGGACAGGGTGCAACTAATGAAAAACTGTTTTTT
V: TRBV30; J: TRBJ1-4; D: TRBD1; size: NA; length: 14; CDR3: CAWSVRHRGEKLFF; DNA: TGTGCCTGGAGTGTACGACACAGGGGTGAAAAACTGTTTTTT
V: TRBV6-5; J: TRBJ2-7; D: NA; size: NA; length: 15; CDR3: CASRITGTSNYEQYF; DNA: TGTGCCAGCAGGATCACCGGGACATCAAACTACGAGCAGTACTTC
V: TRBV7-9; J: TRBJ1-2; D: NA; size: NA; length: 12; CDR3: CASSLAEAGYTF; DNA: TGTGCCAGCAGCTTAGCCGAGGCTGGCTACACCTTC
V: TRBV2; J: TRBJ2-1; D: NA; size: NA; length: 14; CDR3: CASIREWGSNEQFF; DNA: TGTGCCAGCATTCGGGAGTGGGGGTCCAATGAGCAGTTCTTC
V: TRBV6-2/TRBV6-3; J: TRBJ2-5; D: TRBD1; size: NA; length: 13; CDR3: CASSNRGPETQYF; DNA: TGTGCCAGCAGCAACAGGGGACCGGAGACCCAGTACTTC
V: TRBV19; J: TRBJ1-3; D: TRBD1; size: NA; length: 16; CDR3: CASSPSRGGRGNTIYF; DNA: TGTGCCAGTAGTCCGAGCCGAGGGGGCCGTGGAAACACCATATATTTT
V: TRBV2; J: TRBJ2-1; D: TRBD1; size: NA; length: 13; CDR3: CASRGTGGNEQFF; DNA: TGTGCCAGCAGGGGGACAGGGGGAAATGAGCAGTTCTTC
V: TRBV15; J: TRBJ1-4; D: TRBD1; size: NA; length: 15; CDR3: CATSRGDRGPEKLFF; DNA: TGTGCCACCAGCAGAGGTGACAGGGGGCCTGAAAAACTGTTTTTT
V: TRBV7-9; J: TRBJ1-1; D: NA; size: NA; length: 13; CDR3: CASSVTVDTEAFF; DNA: TGTGCCAGCAGCGTGACTGTCGACACTGAAGCTTTCTTT
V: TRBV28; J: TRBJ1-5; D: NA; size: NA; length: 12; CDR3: CASTLGIQPQHF; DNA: TGTGCCAGCACTTTAGGGATTCAGCCCCAGCATTTT
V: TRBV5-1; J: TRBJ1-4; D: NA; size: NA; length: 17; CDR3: CASSAAGSGSTNEKLFF; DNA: TGCGCCAGCAGCGCCGCCGGGAGCGGCTCAACTAATGAAAAACTGTTTTTT
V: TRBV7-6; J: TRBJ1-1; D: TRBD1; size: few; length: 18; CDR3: CASSLAWGRTGVQTEAFF; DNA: TGTGCCAGCAGCTTAGCGTGGGGCCGGACAGGGGTACAAACTGAAGCTTTCTTT
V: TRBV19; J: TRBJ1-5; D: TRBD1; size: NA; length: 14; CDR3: CASGGTGGHQPQHF; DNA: TGTGCCAGTGGGGGGACAGGGGGTCATCAGCCCCAGCATTTT
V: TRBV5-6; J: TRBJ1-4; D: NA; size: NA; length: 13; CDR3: CASSLAPYEKLFF; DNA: TGTGCCAGCAGCTTGGCACCCTATGAAAAACTGTTTTTT
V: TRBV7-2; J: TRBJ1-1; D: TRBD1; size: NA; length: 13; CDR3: CASSTQGRTEAFF; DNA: TGTGCCAGCAGCACACAGGGGCGGACTGAAGCTTTCTTT
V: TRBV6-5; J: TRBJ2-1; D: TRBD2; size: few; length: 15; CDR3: CASSYASGPYNEQFF; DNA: TGTGCCAGCAGTTACGCTAGCGGGCCCTACAATGAGCAGTTCTTC
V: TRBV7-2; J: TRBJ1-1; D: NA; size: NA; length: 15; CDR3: CASSLYNTASLEAFF; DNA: TGTGCCAGCAGCTTATACAACACAGCCTCCTTGGAAGCTTTCTTT
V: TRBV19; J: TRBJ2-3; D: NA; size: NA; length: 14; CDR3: CASSIGDFGDTQYF; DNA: TGTGCCAGTAGTATAGGGGATTTCGGAGATACGCAGTATTTT
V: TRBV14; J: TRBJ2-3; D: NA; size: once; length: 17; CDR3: CASSQDLRLGGSDTQYF; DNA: TGTGCCAGCAGCCAAGATCTGAGACTAGGAGGGTCAGATACGCAGTATTTT
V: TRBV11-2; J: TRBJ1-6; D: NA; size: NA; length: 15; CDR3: CASSLAGLYNSPLHF; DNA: TGTGCCAGCAGCTTAGCTGGGCTGTATAATTCACCCCTCCACTTT
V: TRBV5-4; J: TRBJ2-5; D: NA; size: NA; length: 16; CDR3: CASSLGVDGRQETQYF; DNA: TGTGCCAGCAGCTTGGGGGTTGATGGGCGGCAAGAGACCCAGTACTTC
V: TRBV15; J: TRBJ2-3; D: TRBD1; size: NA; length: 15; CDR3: CATSRDNDRGDTQYF; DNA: TGTGCCACCAGCAGAGATAATGACAGGGGTGATACGCAGTATTTT
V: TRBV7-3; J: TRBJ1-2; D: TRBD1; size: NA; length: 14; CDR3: CASITGTGLYGYTF; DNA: TGTGCCAGCATAACCGGGACAGGGCTCTATGGCTACACCTTC
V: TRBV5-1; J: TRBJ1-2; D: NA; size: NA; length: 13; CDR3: CASRSGAENGYTF; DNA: TGCGCCAGCAGGTCGGGAGCGGAAAATGGCTACACCTTC
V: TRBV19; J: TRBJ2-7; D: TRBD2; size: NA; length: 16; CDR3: CASSLKTSGTVPEQYF; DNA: TGTGCCAGTAGTTTAAAGACTAGCGGGACTGTGCCCGAGCAGTACTTC
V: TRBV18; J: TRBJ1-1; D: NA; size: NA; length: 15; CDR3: CASSPPFAMNTEAFF; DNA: TGTGCCAGCTCACCACCGTTTGCCATGAACACTGAAGCTTTCTTT
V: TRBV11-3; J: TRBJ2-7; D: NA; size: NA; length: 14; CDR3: CASSFLGVPYEQYF; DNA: TGTGCCAGCAGCTTTTTAGGGGTTCCCTACGAGCAGTACTTC
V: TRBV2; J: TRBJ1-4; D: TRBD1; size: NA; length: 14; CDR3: CASSRTGSREKLFF; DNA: TGTGCCAGCAGTAGGACAGGGTCGAGGGAAAAACTGTTTTTT
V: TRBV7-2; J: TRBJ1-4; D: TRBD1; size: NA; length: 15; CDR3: CASSWTGQRGEKLFF; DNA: TGTGCCAGCAGCTGGACGGGACAGCGGGGCGAAAAACTGTTTTTT
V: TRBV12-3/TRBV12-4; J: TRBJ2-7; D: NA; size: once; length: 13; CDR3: CASSFPSSYEQYF; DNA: TGTGCCAGCAGTTTCCCCTCCTCCTACGAGCAGTACTTC
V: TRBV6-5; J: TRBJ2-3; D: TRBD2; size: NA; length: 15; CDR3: CASSPGTSGGYTQYF; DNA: TGTGCCAGCAGTCCCGGGACTAGCGGTGGATATACGCAGTATTTT
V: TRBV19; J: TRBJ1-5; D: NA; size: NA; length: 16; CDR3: CASSTFSGVYNQPQHF; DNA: TGTGCCAGTAGTACCTTCTCTGGGGTGTACAATCAGCCCCAGCATTTT
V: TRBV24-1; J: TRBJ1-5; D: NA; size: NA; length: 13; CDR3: CATSDRGDQPQHF; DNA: TGTGCCACCAGTGACAGGGGTGATCAGCCCCAGCATTTT
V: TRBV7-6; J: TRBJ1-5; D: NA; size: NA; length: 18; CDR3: CASSPHQGSYGGNQPQHF; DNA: TGTGCCAGCAGCCCACACCAGGGCTCGTACGGTGGCAATCAGCCCCAGCATTTT
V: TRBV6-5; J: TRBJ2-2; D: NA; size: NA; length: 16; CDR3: CASSYIPRGNTGELFF; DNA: TGTGCCAGCAGCTACATCCCCCGGGGAAACACCGGGGAGCTGTTTTTT
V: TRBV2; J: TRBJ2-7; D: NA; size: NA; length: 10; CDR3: CASSENEQYF; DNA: TGTGCCAGCAGTGAGAACGAGCAGTACTTC
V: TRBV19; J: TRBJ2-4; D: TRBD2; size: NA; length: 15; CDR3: CASSLGGTSQFIQYF; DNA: TGTGCCAGTAGTTTGGGGGGGACTAGTCAGTTCATTCAGTACTTC